This section outlines one TCR beta chain sequence together with its context. Its specificity is not known. Clones were sequenced by immunoSEQ multiplex PCR, and TCRdb holds only the in-frame ones, with some missing. The sample consists of 650,000 to 700,000 clones, 90% of them appearing once. The record originates from a study of shared clonotypes between healthy human individuals. Study-wide findings and caveats: A generally larger estimated richness was seen in naive subsets than in memory subsets.

The germline gives CDR1 SGDLS, CDR2 YYNGEE. With 4 bases removed from V and 4 bases from J, the gap between germline ends came to 12 bases. The CDR3 extends over 14 amino acids. Sequencing was carried out using memory CD8+ T cells from PBMCs. Regarding subset: CD45RO+ cells pooled with CCR7-negative TemRA cells. This receptor was identified in a man aged 18 to 30 in good health. Some clones in this sample may be carry-over from other donors' samples. The rearrangement joins TRBV9 to TRBJ1-5; tentative D call: TRBD1 (5 bases). Here the CDR3 reads CASSPYDSNQPQHF. In nucleotides, the CDR3 is TGTGCCAGCAGCCCCTATGACAGTAATCAGCCCCAGCATTTT.